Shown below are 3 T cell receptor beta chains from a single sample sequenced in a study of shared clonotypes between healthy human individuals. The assay was immunoSEQ multiplex PCR, and TCRdb's table has in-frame clones only and misses some. The sample carries some 2,400,000 clones, 90% to 97% recorded once. Input material: naive CD4+ T cells sorted from blood. The sample's subset: CD45RA+ positively selected. The source is a man younger than 35 in good health.

The CDR3: CASSLPGGEGETQYF. The CDR3 nucleotides read TGTGCCAGCTCACTCCCGGGGGGAGAGGGAGAGACCCAGTACTTC. This chain links TRBV18 with TRBJ2-5, with 7 bases fitting TRBD2. The V segment lost 4 bases and the J segment 4 bases; nucleotides outside the gene matches: 9. The V gene's germline CDR1 is KGHSH and CDR2 LQKENI. The CDR3 spans 15 residues. Using reference TRBV18 and TRBJ2-5 for the parts outside the CDR3, the full variable domain is NAGVMQNPRHLVRRRGQEARLRCSPMKGHSHVYWYRQLPEEGLKFMVYLQKENIIDESGMPKERFSAEFPKEGPSILRIQQVVRGDSAAYFCASSLPGGEGETQYFGPGTRLLVL.

V and J are TRBV30 and TRBJ1-4, with 9 bases fitting TRBD1. V lost 3 bases to trimming and J lost 11 bases; unmatched junction nucleotides: 7. The V gene's germline CDR1 is GTSNPN and CDR2 SVGIG (reference sequence). This CDR3 contains 13 residues. This CDR3 is CAWSGTGLFKLFF. For the CDR3, the DNA is TGTGCCTGGAGCGGGACAGGGTTGTTTAAACTGTTTTTT.

A note on this clone: This sample includes further DNA sequences coding for the same CDR3. The V and J genes are TRBV5-4 and TRBJ2-1; 14 positions agree with TRBD2. Looked up from germline, CDR1 is SGHNT and CDR2 is YYREEE (reference sequence). V shed 0 bases and J 8 bases; nucleotides not matched to a gene: 4. CDR3 size: 16 residues. The CDR3 region has the DNA TGTGCCAGCAGCTTGGCGGGACTAGCGGGAGCCCATGAGCAGTTCTTC. Its protein is CASSLAGLAGAHEQFF. Complete variable domain (other parts from reference TRBV5-4 and TRBJ2-1): ETGVTQSPTHLIKTRGQQVTLRCSSQSGHNTVSWYQQALGQGPQFIFQYYREEENGRGNFPPRFSGLQFPNYSSELNVNALELDDSALYLCASSLAGLAGAHEQFFGPGTRLTVL.